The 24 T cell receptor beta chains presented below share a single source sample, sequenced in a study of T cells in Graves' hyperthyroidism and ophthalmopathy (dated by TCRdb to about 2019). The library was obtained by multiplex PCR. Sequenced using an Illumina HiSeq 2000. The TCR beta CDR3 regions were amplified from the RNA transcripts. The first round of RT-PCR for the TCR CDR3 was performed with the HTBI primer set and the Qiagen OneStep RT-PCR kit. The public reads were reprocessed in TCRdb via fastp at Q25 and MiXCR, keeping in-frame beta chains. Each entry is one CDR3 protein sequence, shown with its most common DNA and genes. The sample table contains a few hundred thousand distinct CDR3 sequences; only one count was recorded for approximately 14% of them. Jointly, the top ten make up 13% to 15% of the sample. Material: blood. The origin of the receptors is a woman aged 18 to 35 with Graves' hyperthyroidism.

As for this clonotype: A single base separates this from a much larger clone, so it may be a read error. CDR3 nucleotide sequence: TGTGCCAGCAGACAAACAGCTAAGGCTGAAGCTTTCTTT. Translated, it gives CASRQTAKAEAFF. The chain carries TRBV3-1 and TRBJ1-1; D call uncertain. CDR1 LGHDT and CDR2 YNNKEL come from the germline V gene (reference sequence). The CDR3 is 13 amino acids. Trimming cost V 6 bases and J 6 bases, with 14 bases left between them.

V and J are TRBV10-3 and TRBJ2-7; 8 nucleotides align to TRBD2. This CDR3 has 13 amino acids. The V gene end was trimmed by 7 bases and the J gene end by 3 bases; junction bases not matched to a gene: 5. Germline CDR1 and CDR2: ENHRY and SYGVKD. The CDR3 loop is CAINREGSYEQYF. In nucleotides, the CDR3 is TGTGCCATCAACCGGGAGGGCAGCTACGAGCAGTACTTC.

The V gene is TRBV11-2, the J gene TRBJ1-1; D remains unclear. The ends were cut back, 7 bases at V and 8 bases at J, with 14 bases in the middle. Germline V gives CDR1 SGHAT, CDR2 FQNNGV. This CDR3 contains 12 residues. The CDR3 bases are TGTGCCAGCACGCCTAGCCCCTGGGAAGCTTTCTTT. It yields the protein CASTPSPWEAFF.

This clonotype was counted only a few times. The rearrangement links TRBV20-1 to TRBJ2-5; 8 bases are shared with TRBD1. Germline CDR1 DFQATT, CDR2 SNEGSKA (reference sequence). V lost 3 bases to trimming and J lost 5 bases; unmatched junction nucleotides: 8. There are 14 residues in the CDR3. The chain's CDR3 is CSASGQGAEETQYF. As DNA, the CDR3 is TGCAGTGCTAGCGGTCAGGGGGCGGAGGAGACCCAGTACTTC.

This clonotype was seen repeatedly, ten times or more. In DNA form, the CDR3 reads TGTGCCAGCATAGGTACCGGGGAGCTGTTTTTT. This sequence encodes CASIGTGELFF. V and J are TRBV12-3 or TRBV12-4 and TRBJ2-2; D gene ambiguous. V lost 7 bases, J lost 5 bases, and 5 bases lay in between. This CDR3 spans 11 amino acids.

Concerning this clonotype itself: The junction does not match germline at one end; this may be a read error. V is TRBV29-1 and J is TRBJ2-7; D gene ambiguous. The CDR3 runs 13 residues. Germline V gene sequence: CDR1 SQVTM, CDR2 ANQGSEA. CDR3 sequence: CSAARGPSSEQYF. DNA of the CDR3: TGCAGCGCCGCGAGAGGTCCCTCCTCCGAGCAGTACTTC.

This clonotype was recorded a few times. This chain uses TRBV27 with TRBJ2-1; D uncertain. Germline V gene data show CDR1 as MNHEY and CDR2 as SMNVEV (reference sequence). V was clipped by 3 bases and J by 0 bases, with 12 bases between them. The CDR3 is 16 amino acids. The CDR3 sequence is CASSFEHLSSYNEQFF. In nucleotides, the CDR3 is TGTGCCAGCAGTTTTGAACATTTGAGCTCCTACAATGAGCAGTTCTTC.

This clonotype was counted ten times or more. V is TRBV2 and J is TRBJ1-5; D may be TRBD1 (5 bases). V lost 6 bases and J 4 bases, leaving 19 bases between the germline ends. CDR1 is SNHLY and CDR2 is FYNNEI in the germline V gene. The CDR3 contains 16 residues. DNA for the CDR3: TGTGCCAGCAGGGCGCCCGGGGCCTTAGGGAATCAGCCCCAGCATTTT. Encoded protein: CASRAPGALGNQPQHF.

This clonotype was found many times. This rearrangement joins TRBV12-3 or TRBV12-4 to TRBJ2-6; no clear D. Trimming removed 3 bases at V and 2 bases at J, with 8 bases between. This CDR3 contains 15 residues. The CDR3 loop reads CASSLFGAGANVLTF. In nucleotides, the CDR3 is TGTGCCAGCAGTTTGTTCGGAGCTGGGGCCAACGTCCTGACTTTC.

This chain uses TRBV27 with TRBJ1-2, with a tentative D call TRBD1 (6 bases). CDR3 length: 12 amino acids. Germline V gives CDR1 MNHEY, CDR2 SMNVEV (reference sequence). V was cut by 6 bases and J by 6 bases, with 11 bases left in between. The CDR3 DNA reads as TGTGCCAGCAGGGCAGGGGTTAATGGCTACACCTTC. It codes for CASRAGVNGYTF.

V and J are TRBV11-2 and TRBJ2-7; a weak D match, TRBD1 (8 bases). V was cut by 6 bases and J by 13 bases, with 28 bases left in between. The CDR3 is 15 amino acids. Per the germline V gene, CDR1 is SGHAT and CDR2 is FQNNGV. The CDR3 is CASSPLGQGWGGQYF. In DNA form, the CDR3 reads TGTGCCAGCAGTCCTCTCGGACAGGGCTGGGGGGGGCAATACTTC.

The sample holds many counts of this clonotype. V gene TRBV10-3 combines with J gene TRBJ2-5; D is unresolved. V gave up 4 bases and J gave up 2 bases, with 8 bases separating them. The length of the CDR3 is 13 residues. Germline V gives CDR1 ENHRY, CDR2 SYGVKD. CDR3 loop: CAISGIGQETQYF. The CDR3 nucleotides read TGTGCCATCAGTGGTATCGGACAAGAGACCCAGTACTTC.

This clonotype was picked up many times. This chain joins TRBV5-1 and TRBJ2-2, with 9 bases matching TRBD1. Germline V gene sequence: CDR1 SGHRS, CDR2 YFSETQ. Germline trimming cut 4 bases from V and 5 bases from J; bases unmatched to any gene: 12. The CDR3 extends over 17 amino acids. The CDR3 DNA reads TGCGCCAGCAGCCCTATGGGACAGGGCTCAAGTACCGGGGAGCTGTTTTTT. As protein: CASSPMGQGSSTGELFF.

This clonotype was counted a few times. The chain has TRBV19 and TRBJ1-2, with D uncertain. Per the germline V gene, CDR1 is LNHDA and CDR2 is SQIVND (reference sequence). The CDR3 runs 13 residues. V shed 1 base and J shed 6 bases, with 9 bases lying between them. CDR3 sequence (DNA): TGTGCCAGTAGTATAGTCGAGAGTAATGGCTACACCTTC. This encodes CASSIVESNGYTF.

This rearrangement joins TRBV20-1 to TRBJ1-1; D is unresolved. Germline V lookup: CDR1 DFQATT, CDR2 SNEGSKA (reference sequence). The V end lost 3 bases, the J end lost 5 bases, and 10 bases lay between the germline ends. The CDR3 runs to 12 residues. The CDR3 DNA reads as TGCAGTGCTAGGGGAATGGCGACTGAAGCTTTCTTT. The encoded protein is CSARGMATEAFF.

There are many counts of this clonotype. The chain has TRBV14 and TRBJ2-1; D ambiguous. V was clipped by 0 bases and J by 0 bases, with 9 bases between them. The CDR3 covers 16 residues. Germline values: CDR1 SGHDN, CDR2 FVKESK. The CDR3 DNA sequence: TGTGCCAGCAGCCAAGATAGTTGGGGCTCCTACAATGAGCAGTTCTTC. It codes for CASSQDSWGSYNEQFF.

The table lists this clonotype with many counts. The CDR3 loop is CASSFGTGLEKLFF. In DNA form, the CDR3 reads TGTGCCAGCAGCTTCGGGACAGGGCTTGAAAAACTGTTTTTT. The chain joins TRBV7-2 to TRBJ1-4; 9 bases agree with TRBD1. Germline CDR1 and CDR2: SGHTA and FQGNSA. The ends lost 3 bases at V and 7 bases at J; junction bases unmatched: 3. The CDR3 is 14 residues long.

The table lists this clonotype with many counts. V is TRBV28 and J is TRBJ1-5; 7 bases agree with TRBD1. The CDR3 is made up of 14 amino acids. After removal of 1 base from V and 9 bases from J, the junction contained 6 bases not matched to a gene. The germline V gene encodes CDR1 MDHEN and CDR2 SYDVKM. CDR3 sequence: CASSLLGRGMPQHF. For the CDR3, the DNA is TGTGCCAGCAGTTTATTGGGCAGGGGGATGCCCCAGCATTTT.

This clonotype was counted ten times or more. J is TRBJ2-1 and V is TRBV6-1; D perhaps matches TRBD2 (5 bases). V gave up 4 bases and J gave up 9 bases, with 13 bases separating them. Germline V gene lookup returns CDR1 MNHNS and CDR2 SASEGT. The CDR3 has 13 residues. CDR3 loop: CASSVSGSAEQFF. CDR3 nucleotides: TGTGCCAGCAGTGTTTCGGGGTCCGCTGAGCAGTTCTTC.

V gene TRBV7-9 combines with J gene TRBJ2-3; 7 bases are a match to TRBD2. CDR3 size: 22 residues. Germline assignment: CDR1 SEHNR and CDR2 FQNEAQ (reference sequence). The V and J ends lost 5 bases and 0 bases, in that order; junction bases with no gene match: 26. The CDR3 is CASSPGLLPSGKIHTSTDTQYF. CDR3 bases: TGTGCCAGCAGCCCAGGACTTTTGCCTAGCGGAAAAATACATACTAGCACAGATACGCAGTATTTT.

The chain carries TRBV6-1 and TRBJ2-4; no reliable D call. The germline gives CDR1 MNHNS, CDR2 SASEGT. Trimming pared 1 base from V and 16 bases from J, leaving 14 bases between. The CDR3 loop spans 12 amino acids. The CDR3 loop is CASSEGAAWLYF. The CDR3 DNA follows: TGTGCCAGCAGTGAAGGTGCCGCGTGGCTCTACTTC.

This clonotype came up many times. The CDR3 region is CSAREWGSTNEKLFF. CDR3 coding DNA: TGCAGTGCTAGAGAGTGGGGGTCAACTAATGAAAAACTGTTTTTT. V usage is TRBV20-1 and J usage is TRBJ1-4; D is possibly TRBD1 (5 bases). Germline V gives CDR1 DFQATT, CDR2 SNEGSKA (reference sequence). Trimming left V 0 bases short and J 0 bases short, with 8 bases between. The CDR3 runs 15 residues.

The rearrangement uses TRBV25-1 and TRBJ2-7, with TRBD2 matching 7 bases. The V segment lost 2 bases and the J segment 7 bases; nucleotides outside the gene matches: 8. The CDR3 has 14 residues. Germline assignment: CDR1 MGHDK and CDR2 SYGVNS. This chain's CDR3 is CASSEKGRAGEQYF. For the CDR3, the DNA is TGTGCCAGCAGTGAAAAGGGGAGGGCCGGAGAGCAGTACTTC.

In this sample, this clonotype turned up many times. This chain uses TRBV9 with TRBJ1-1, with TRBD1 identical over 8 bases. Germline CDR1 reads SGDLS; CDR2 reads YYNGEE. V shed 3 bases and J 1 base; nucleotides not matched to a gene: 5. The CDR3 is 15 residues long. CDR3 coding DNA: TGTGCCAGCAGCGGGCAGGGGGCGGCGAACACTGAAGCTTTCTTT. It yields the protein CASSGQGAANTEAFF.